The TCR beta chain described here comes from a study of blood T cell repertoires in COVID-19. Across the study: There were acute and convalescent COVID-19 samples, and they came from the United States, Italy and Spain. Sample material is recorded as cDNA or gDNA derived from T cells, B-cell-depleted T cells, or PBMCs.

V shed 1 base, J shed 5 bases, and the junction held 4 bases outside the gene matches. CDR3 length: 14 amino acids. The germline V gene has CDR1 SGDLS and CDR2 YYNGEE. Per the original data handling: Cell counts per sample came from amplifying reference gene primers. Clones were sequenced by immunoSEQ multiplex PCR, and TCRdb holds only the in-frame ones, with some missing. That table furnishes V, J and clone size, whereas the DNA furnished D and trimming. Among 250,000 or so clones, 80% to 90% were seen once, and the ten largest hold under 1.5%. The sample consisted of peripheral blood. The V and J genes are TRBV9 and TRBJ1-1, with 8 bases fitting TRBD1. The clonotype comes from an older man with acute or convalescent COVID-19. The CDR3 here is CASSVRTGPTEAFF. The DNA for the CDR3 is TGTGCCAGCAGCGTAAGGACAGGGCCAACTGAAGCTTTCTTT.